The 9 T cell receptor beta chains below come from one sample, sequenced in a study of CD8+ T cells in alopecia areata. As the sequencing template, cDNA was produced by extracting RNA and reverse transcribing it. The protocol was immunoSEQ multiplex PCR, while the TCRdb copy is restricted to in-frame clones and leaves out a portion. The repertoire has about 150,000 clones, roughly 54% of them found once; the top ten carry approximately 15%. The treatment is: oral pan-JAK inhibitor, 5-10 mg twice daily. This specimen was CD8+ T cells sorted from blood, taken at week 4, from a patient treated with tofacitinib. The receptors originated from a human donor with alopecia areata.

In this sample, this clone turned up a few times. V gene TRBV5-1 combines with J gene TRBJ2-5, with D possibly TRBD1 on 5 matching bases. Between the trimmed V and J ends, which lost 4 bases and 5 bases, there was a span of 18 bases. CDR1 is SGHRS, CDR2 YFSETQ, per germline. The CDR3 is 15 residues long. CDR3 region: CASSRVYTGSETQYF. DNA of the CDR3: TGCGCCAGCAGCCGTGTATACACAGGATCGGAGACCCAGTACTTC.

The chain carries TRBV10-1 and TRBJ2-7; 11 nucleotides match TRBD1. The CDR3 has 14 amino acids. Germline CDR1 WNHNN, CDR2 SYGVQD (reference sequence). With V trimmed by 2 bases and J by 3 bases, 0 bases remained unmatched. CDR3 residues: CASSEGTGGYEQYF. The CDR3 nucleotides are TGCGCCAGCAGTGAGGGGACAGGGGGCTACGAGCAGTACTTC.

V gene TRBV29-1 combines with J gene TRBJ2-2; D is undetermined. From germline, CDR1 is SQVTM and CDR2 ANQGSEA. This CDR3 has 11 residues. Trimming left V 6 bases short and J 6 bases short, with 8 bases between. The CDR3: CSVVKSGELFF. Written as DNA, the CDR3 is TGCAGCGTGGTAAAATCCGGGGAGCTGTTTTTT.

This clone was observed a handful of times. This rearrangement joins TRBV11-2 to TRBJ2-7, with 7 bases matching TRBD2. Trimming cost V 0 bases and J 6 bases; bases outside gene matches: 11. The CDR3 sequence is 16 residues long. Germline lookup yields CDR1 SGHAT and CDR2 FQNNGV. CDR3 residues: CASSLERSGLDSEQYF. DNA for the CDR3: TGTGCCAGCAGCTTAGAAAGATCCGGACTAGACTCCGAGCAGTACTTC.

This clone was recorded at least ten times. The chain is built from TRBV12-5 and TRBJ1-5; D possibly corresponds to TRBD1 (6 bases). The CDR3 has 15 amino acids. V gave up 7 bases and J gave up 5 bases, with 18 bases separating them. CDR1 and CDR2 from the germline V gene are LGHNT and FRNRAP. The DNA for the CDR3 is TGTGCTAGTGCCTCACCCGAGGCAGGGGATCAGCCCCAGCATTTT. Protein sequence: CASASPEAGDQPQHF.

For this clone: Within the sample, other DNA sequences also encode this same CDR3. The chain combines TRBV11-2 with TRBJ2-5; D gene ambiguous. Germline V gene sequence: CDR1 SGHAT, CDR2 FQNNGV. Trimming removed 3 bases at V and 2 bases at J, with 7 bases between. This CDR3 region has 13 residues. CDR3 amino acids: CASSLTPQETQYF. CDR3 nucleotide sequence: TGTGCCAGCAGCTTGACCCCACAAGAGACCCAGTACTTC.

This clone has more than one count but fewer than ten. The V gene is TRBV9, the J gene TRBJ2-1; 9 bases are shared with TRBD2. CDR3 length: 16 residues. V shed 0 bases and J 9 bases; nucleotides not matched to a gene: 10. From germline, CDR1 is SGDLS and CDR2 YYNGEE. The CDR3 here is CASSVVAGGALGEQFF. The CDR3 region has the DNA TGTGCCAGCAGCGTAGTCGCGGGGGGGGCCCTGGGTGAGCAGTTCTTC.

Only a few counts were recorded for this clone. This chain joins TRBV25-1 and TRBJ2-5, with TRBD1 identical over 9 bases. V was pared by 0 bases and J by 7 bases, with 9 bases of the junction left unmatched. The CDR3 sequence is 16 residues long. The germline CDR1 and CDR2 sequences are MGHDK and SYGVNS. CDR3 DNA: TGTGCCAGCAGTGAATATGGGACAGGGCCGAAGGGGACCCAGTACTTC. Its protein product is CASSEYGTGPKGTQYF.

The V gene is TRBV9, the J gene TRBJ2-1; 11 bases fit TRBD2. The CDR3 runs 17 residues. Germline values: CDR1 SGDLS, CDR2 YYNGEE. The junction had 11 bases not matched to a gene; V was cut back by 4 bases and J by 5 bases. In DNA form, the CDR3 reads TGTGCCAGCAGCAGGAGGGCTAGCGGGGGGCATGACAATGAGCAGTTCTTC. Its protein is CASSRRASGGHDNEQFF.